The source of this T cell receptor beta chain is a study of cytomegalovirus exposure and HLA in healthy donors. General study findings and limits: Using the classifier, cytomegalovirus status was reportedly diagnosed with high specificity and sensitivity. Cytomegalovirus association was listed for about 150 TCR beta chains.

Assay: immunoSEQ multiplex PCR; the TCRdb copy retains only in-frame clones and omits some. The sample carries tens of thousands of clones, 93% recorded once. The germline CDR1 and CDR2 sequences are LNHDA and SQIVND (reference sequence). This CDR3 is 14 amino acids long. V gave up 5 bases and J gave up 4 bases, with 14 bases separating them. As regards this clone: Its antigen is as yet unknown.

The chain joins TRBV19 to TRBJ1-2, with D unclear. This TCR was recovered from a woman in her twenties or thirties in good health and CMV-seronegative. The source material was PBMCs. The DNA for the CDR3 is TGTGCCAGTAGTCTCGACGTCGGGATCTATGGCTACACCTTC. Translated: CASSLDVGIYGYTF.